Listed below are T cell receptor beta chains from one sample, sequenced in a study of blood T cell repertoires in COVID-19. TCRdb keeps only in-frame clones here, not all; method: immunoSEQ multiplex PCR. This table holds roughly 100,000 clones, 70% to 90% found once. The sample comprised peripheral blood. All receptors derive from a woman of 80 years or more with acute or convalescent COVID-19. Each CDR3 is given with its conserved first and last residue. The D gene is left open where the match is weak. Size values are once, few and many counts, or a class for expanded clones, and some rows have none.

v_gene	j_gene	abundance	d_gene	CDR3aa	CDR3nt
TRBV6-5	TRBJ2-7	.	.	CASTVQGSPYEQYF	TGTGCCAGCACCGTTCAGGGGTCCCCCTACGAGCAGTACTTC
TRBV6-5	TRBJ2-1	.	TRBD1	CASSNRGPVDEQFF	TGTGCCAGCAGTAACAGGGGGCCTGTGGATGAGCAGTTCTTC
TRBV5-1	TRBJ2-2	once	.	CASSLGTKNTGELFF	TGCGCCAGCAGCTTAGGGACAAAGAACACCGGGGAGCTGTTTTTT
TRBV6-5	TRBJ1-2	.	.	CASSPPGFYGYTF	TGTGCCAGCAGTCCCCCGGGATTCTATGGCTACACCTTC
TRBV30	TRBJ1-4	.	.	CAWSPPGATNEKLFF	TGTGCCTGGAGTCCACCGGGTGCAACTAATGAAAAACTGTTTTTT
TRBV18	TRBJ2-7	.	TRBD2	CASSPFGGAYEQYF	TGTGCCAGCTCACCGTTCGGGGGGGCTTACGAGCAGTACTTC
TRBV5-1	TRBJ1-2	.	.	CASSTGEGWRGYTF	TGCGCCAGCAGCACGGGAGAGGGTTGGAGAGGCTACACCTTC
TRBV6-5	TRBJ2-7	.	.	CASSYSNRRGRNEQYF	TGTGCCAGCAGTTACTCGAATCGCAGGGGTAGGAACGAGCAGTACTTC
TRBV6-5	TRBJ1-1	.	.	CASRGRGEAFF	TGTGCCAGCCGGGGGAGGGGTGAAGCTTTCTTT
TRBV19	TRBJ1-6	.	.	CASNRVDRYNSPLHF	TGTGCCAGTAACAGGGTTGATCGATATAATTCACCCCTCCACTTT
TRBV7-2	TRBJ1-2	.	.	CASSPMEINYGYTF	TGTGCCAGCAGCCCGATGGAGATTAACTATGGCTACACCTTC
TRBV9	TRBJ1-3	few	.	CASSADRFSGNTIYF	TGTGCCAGCAGCGCCGACAGGTTCTCTGGAAACACCATATATTTT
TRBV24-1	TRBJ2-5	.	.	CATSDPRTTGETQYF	TGTGCCACCAGTGATCCCCGGACTACCGGGGAGACCCAGTACTTC
TRBV6-5	TRBJ2-5	once	.	CASSYGLQETQYF	TGTGCCAGCAGTTACGGGCTTCAAGAGACCCAGTACTTC
TRBV7-2	TRBJ2-1	.	.	CASSEGVLGDEQFF	TGTGCCAGCAGCGAAGGGGTCCTGGGCGATGAGCAGTTCTTC
TRBV28	TRBJ1-4	.	.	CASQGARGNNEKLFF	TGTGCCTCCCAAGGGGCTAGGGGAAACAATGAAAAACTGTTTTTT
TRBV2	TRBJ1-5	.	.	CASSGQRGNQPQHF	TGTGCCAGCAGTGGCCAGAGAGGGAATCAGCCCCAGCATTTT
TRBV18	TRBJ1-1	.	TRBD1	CASSPRTGRDTEAFF	TGTGCCAGCTCACCCAGGACAGGGAGGGACACTGAAGCTTTCTTT
TRBV5-4	TRBJ2-5	once	.	CASSWRAQGETQYF	TGTGCCAGCAGCTGGCGGGCACAGGGAGAGACCCAGTACTTC
TRBV3-1/TRBV3-2	TRBJ1-5	.	.	CASSQGGGREPQHF	TGTGCCAGCAGCCAAGGGGGGGGGCGCGAGCCCCAGCATTTT
TRBV11-3	TRBJ2-2	.	TRBD2	CASSLPWTSGGAGELFF	TGTGCCAGCAGCTTACCCTGGACTAGCGGGGGGGCCGGGGAGCTGTTTTTT
TRBV5-1	TRBJ2-5	.	TRBD2	CASSLGSGAYQETQYF	TGCGCCAGCAGCTTGGGTAGCGGGGCGTACCAAGAGACCCAGTACTTC
TRBV5-1	TRBJ2-2	few	TRBD1	CASSLFAQGTNTGELFF	TGCGCCAGCAGCTTGTTTGCACAGGGGACAAACACCGGGGAGCTGTTTTTT
TRBV6-5	TRBJ1-3	.	TRBD1	CASSQGQGRNTIYF	TGTGCCAGCAGCCAGGGACAGGGGAGAAACACCATATATTTT
TRBV25-1	TRBJ1-1	once	TRBD1	CASRPGQGPEAFF	TGTGCCAGCAGGCCGGGACAGGGCCCTGAAGCTTTCTTT
TRBV6-5	TRBJ2-5	.	TRBD2	CASSPTIAGGKTQYF	TGTGCCAGCAGTCCCACAATAGCGGGGGGGAAGACCCAGTACTTC
TRBV18	TRBJ1-1	once	.	CASSLLTMMNTEAFF	TGTGCCAGCTCACTCTTGACAATGATGAACACTGAAGCTTTCTTT
TRBV5-1	TRBJ2-7	.	TRBD2	CASSLVSASGGYEQYF	TGCGCCAGCAGCTTGGTCTCGGCTAGCGGGGGCTACGAGCAGTACTTC
TRBV7-3	TRBJ2-7	.	TRBD2	CASSLSGGAYEQYF	TGTGCCAGCAGCTTAAGTGGGGGGGCCTACGAGCAGTACTTC
TRBV28	TRBJ2-7	.	TRBD1	CASSLSPGQGDHEQYF	TGTGCCAGCAGTTTATCCCCCGGACAGGGGGACCACGAGCAGTACTTC
TRBV3-1/TRBV3-2	TRBJ2-3	.	.	CASSASAYTQYF	TGTGCCAGCAGCGCCAGCGCCTATACGCAGTATTTT
TRBV2	TRBJ2-7	.	.	CASRQGLYEQYF	TGTGCCAGCAGGCAGGGTTTGTACGAGCAGTACTTC
TRBV19	TRBJ1-2	.	TRBD1	CASSIPPDRGSYGYTF	TGTGCCAGTAGTATCCCCCCCGACAGGGGATCCTATGGCTACACCTTC
TRBV29-1	TRBJ2-5	once	TRBD2	CSVHPQAGAQETQYF	TGCAGCGTTCACCCCCAAGCGGGGGCTCAAGAGACCCAGTACTTC
TRBV6-5	TRBJ1-5	.	.	CASSYGGNSNQPQHF	TGTGCCAGCAGTTACGGAGGGAATAGCAATCAGCCCCAGCATTTT
TRBV5-1	TRBJ1-2	.	.	CASSLNGGGYGYTF	TGCGCCAGCAGCTTGAATGGGGGAGGTTATGGCTACACCTTC
TRBV27	TRBJ2-5	.	TRBD2	CASSLSRLAYETQYF	TGTGCCAGCAGTTTATCGCGACTAGCATATGAGACCCAGTACTTC
TRBV4-1	TRBJ2-7	.	.	CASSQGIAVPYEQYF	TGCGCCAGCAGCCAAGGGATCGCGGTCCCCTACGAGCAGTACTTC
TRBV24-1	TRBJ2-3	.	.	CATSDGALDTQYF	TGTGCCACCAGTGATGGGGCATTGGATACGCAGTATTTT
TRBV14	TRBJ1-1	.	.	CASSQDLGQEREAFF	TGTGCCAGCAGCCAAGATCTGGGTCAGGAAAGAGAGGCTTTCTTT
TRBV5-5	TRBJ2-1	.	TRBD2	CASSPTSGGVTEQFF	TGTGCCAGCAGCCCAACTAGCGGGGGGGTGACTGAGCAGTTCTTC
TRBV7-8	TRBJ1-3	once	.	CASSLAPVTSGNTIYF	TGTGCCAGCAGCTTAGCTCCCGTAACTAGTGGAAACACCATATATTTT
TRBV25-1	TRBJ1-5	.	TRBD1	CASSHGQGRQPQHF	TGTGCCAGCAGTCACGGACAGGGGAGACAGCCCCAGCATTTT